What follows describes a single TCR beta chain. These data come from a study of blood T cell repertoires in COVID-19. Study-wide background: Spain, Italy and the United States supplied samples that represented acute and convalescent COVID-19. PBMCs, B-cell-depleted T cells, or T cells were the source of the cDNA or gDNA that made up the material.

Authors' data handling: For nucleated cells, counts were estimated from reference gene primer amplification. The protocol was immunoSEQ multiplex PCR, while the TCRdb copy is restricted to in-frame clones and leaves out a portion. V and J calls and clone size are copied from that table; D and trimming were computed from the DNA. Of 120,000 or so clones in the sample, 85% to 90% were seen once. This CDR3 has 14 residues. Unmatched junction bases numbered 7, after V lost 10 bases and J lost 1 base. The germline V gene encodes CDR1 SGHTA and CDR2 FQGNSA. The chain combines TRBV7-2 with TRBJ1-3, with 7 nucleotides matching TRBD1. The TCR was taken from a man aged 80 or over with active or convalescent COVID-19. The sample consisted of peripheral blood. The CDR3 DNA sequence: TGTGCCACCGCCCTCAGGGGGTCTGGAAACACCATATATTTT. Protein: CATALRGSGNTIYF.